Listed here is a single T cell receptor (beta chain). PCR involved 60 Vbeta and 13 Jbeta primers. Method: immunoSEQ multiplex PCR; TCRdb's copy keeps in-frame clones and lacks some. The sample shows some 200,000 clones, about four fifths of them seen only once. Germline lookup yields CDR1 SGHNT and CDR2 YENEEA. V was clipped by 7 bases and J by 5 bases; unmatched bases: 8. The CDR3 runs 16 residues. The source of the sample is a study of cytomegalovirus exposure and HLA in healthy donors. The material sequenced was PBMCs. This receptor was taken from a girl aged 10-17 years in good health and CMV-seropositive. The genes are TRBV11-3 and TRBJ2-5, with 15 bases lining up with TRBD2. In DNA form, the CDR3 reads TGTGCCAGCAACCCTGGACTAGCGGGGGGGGACGAGACCCAGTACTTC. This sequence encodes CASNPGLAGGDETQYF.